This TCR beta chain emerged from a study of neoadjuvant anti-PD-1 for oral cavity cancer. On the study more broadly: Around day 43, patients without progression received a fourth nivolumab dose before surgery.

General study findings and limits: PBMC Gini-index clonality exceeded responders' in non-responders post-nivolumab. Pretreatment Treg/Th17 ratio correlated inversely with post-treatment tumor clonality.

The repertoire was sequenced with immunoSEQ multiplex PCR; TCRdb's copy has only in-frame clones and lacks some. The repertoire holds roughly 68,000 clones, with 70% to 90% as singletons. Remarks on this clone: The antigen is undetermined.

Time point specified: after neoadjuvant nivolumab, at surgical resection. Patients were newly diagnosed with stage II-IVA oral cavity squamous cell carcinoma without prior systemic or radiation treatment. V dropped 4 bases and J dropped 1; count of bases not matched to a gene: 6. This CDR3 is built from 16 residues. In germline, CDR1 is SGHDT, CDR2 YYEEEE. The gene calls are TRBV5-6 and TRBJ1-1, with 11 bases matching TRBD1. This TCR was recovered from a person aged 35 to 85 with oral cavity squamous cell carcinoma. Sequenced material: PBMCs, taken after nivolumab (anti-PD-1) treatment. In DNA, the CDR3 is TGTGCCAGCAGCCCAGGACAGGGGGCTTGGAACACTGAAGCTTTCTTT. Translation: CASSPGQGAWNTEAFF.